Each of the 10 T cell receptor beta chains below was sequenced from the same sample in a study of blood T cells in healthy people across ages. It was with a sample-barcoded 5' primer and a J-beta primer mix that a second PCR of about 7 to 12 cycles was run. TCRdb re-called the 5' RACE reads with MiXCR, one entry per CDR3 protein. The table includes 1,500,000 or so distinct CDR3 sequences, roughly 60% detected once. The sample taken for sequencing was blood. Every receptor here comes from a man between 18 and 29 years old in good health.

With regard to this clonotype: A read error may explain this, as a much larger clone is one base away. V usage is TRBV9 and J usage is TRBJ2-3; D remains ambiguous. The CDR3 totals 11 residues. Trimming took 0 bases from V and 6 from J, leaving 2 bases between them. Germline CDR1 SGDLS, CDR2 YYNGEE. The DNA for the CDR3 is TGTGCCAGCAGCGTAGATGATACGCAGTATTTT. This codes for CASSVDDTQYF.

The rearrangement uses TRBV7-2 and TRBJ2-3; TRBD2 aligns across 12 bases. This CDR3 comprises 16 residues. The ends lost 4 bases at V and 3 bases at J; junction bases unmatched: 5. The germline V gene has CDR1 SGHTA and CDR2 FQGNSA. The CDR3 protein is CASSSRTSGGTDTQYF. The CDR3 DNA follows: TGTGCCAGCAGCTCTAGAACTAGCGGGGGGACAGATACGCAGTATTTT.

The genes are TRBV11-2 and TRBJ2-7; 8 bases match TRBD1. The germline V gene encodes CDR1 SGHAT and CDR2 FQNNGV. The ends lost 4 bases at V and 5 bases at J; junction bases unmatched: 4. The CDR3 spans 13 residues. DNA of the CDR3: TGTGCCAGCAGCTCGGACAGGGCCCACGAGCAGTACTTC. Translated, it gives CASSSDRAHEQYF.

CDR3 coding DNA: TGTGCCAGCAGTGAAGTCGGAGGGGTCCCCCAAGAGACCCAGTACTTC. Translated: CASSEVGGVPQETQYF. V and J are TRBV2 and TRBJ2-5, with D tentatively TRBD2 (6 bases). V was cut by 1 base and J by 1 base, with 13 bases left in between. Germline values: CDR1 SNHLY, CDR2 FYNNEI. CDR3 length: 16 residues.

The rearrangement joins TRBV20-1 to TRBJ1-1; D is undetermined. This CDR3 has 12 residues. Trimming pared 4 bases from V and 1 base from J, leaving 7 bases between. Germline assignment: CDR1 DFQATT and CDR2 SNEGSKA (reference sequence). CDR3 sequence: CSAITRNTEAFF. The CDR3 nucleotides read TGCAGTGCTATAACCCGGAACACTGAAGCTTTCTTT.

This clonotype was observed a handful of times. This sequence joins TRBV28 and TRBJ2-5; 7 bases line up with TRBD1. The V and J ends lost 5 bases and 3 bases, in that order; junction bases with no gene match: 12. CDR1 MDHEN and CDR2 SYDVKM come from the germline V gene. The length of the CDR3 is 16 residues. CDR3 coding DNA: TGTGCCAGCAGTAGCACCGACAGGGCTTCGAAAGAGACCCAGTACTTC. Its protein product is CASSSTDRASKETQYF.

The chain recombines TRBV5-1 with TRBJ2-2; 7 bases line up with TRBD1. The CDR3 runs 15 residues. Germline V gene sequence: CDR1 SGHRS, CDR2 YFSETQ. With V trimmed by 4 bases and J by 6 bases, 9 bases remained unmatched. The CDR3 reads CASSPAGQESGELFF. The CDR3 DNA follows: TGCGCCAGCAGCCCGGCTGGACAGGAATCCGGGGAGCTGTTTTTT.

The chain joins TRBV24-1 to TRBJ2-5; a possible D gene is TRBD2 (5 bases). The CDR3 is made up of 15 amino acids. Germline values: CDR1 KGHDR, CDR2 SFDVKD. Trimming took off 2 bases at V and 2 bases at J, with 11 bases between the two ends. CDR3 bases: TGTGCCACCAGTGATTCGGACGGACTGCAAGAGACCCAGTACTTC. Protein product: CATSDSDGLQETQYF.

This CDR3 reads CASSLVAGYTF. CDR3 nucleotides: TGTGCCAGCAGCTTGGTGGCTGGCTACACCTTC. The J gene is TRBJ1-2, the V gene TRBV5-6; D is undetermined. The CDR3 has 11 residues. V lost 0 bases, J lost 7 bases, and 4 bases lay in between. Germline V lookup: CDR1 SGHDT, CDR2 YYEEEE.

This chain joins TRBV9 and TRBJ2-5; D might be TRBD2 (8 bases). TRBJ2-7 matches the DNA end more closely, so the J call is doubtful. This CDR3 comprises 17 residues. Per germline, CDR1 SGDLS and CDR2 YYNGEE. The CDR3 nucleotides read TGTGCCAGCAGCGTAGCCTCAGGGGGACTAGACCCCTACGAGCAGTACTTC. Protein sequence: CASSVASGGLDPYEQYF.